One T cell receptor beta chain is described in this entry. This sample is part of a study of blood T cell repertoires in COVID-19. Study summary: The analysed material was cDNA or gDNA that came from T cells, B-cell-depleted T cells, or PBMCs.

As processed by the authors: Nucleated cell counts were estimated from reference gene primer amplification. TCRdb's copy holds only in-frame clones and misses some; the assay was immunoSEQ multiplex PCR. V and J calls and clone size come straight from that table; D and trimming were deduced from the DNA. This repertoire shows 140,000 to 150,000 clones, roughly nine tenths found once; its top ten account for approximately 2.5%. CDR1 and CDR2 from the germline V gene are LGHDT and YNNKEL (reference sequence). Trimming took 5 bases from V and 7 from J; bases not matched to a gene: 5. CDR3 length: 13 amino acids.

This clonotype was sampled from a human donor with COVID-19, enrolled during active disease. The donor label of this sample is uncertain. Sequencing was performed on peripheral blood. The V call is TRBV3-1 (or the pseudogene TRBV3-2), the J call TRBJ1-2; TRBD1 matches 9 bases. The CDR3 nucleotides read TGTGCCAGCAGCGGGGACAGGGTTGGTGGCTACACCTTC. Encoded protein: CASSGDRVGGYTF.